This entry features one T cell receptor beta chain sequence. No antigen is known for it. Germline V gene lookup returns CDR1 SGHTA and CDR2 FQGNSA. Trimming at V came to 6 bases and at J to 4 bases, leaving 7 bases not matched to a gene. The CDR3 is made up of 15 amino acids. This sample stems from a study of T-cell reconstitution after alpha-beta-depleted transplantation in children. Unique molecular identifiers were used to barcode this TCRbeta library. TCRdb passed the PCR reads through MiXCR, listing each CDR3 protein once. The sample holds 550,000 to 800,000 distinct CDR3 sequences, about 12% seen once. Points from the study as a whole: It was reported that alpha-beta T cells came from several hundred expanded graft clones (about two months after transplant).

Here the sequenced sample was PBMCs, taken before TCRalphabeta/CD19-depleted stem cell transplant. V and J are TRBV7-2 and TRBJ2-2; 8 bases agree with TRBD1. This clonotype originated in a girl aged 2 to 9 with congenital amegakaryocytic thrombocytopenia, due to receive a stem cell transplant. The CDR3 here is CASRLLTGGTGELFF. The DNA for the CDR3 is TGTGCCAGCAGACTACTCACAGGGGGCACCGGGGAGCTGTTTTTT.